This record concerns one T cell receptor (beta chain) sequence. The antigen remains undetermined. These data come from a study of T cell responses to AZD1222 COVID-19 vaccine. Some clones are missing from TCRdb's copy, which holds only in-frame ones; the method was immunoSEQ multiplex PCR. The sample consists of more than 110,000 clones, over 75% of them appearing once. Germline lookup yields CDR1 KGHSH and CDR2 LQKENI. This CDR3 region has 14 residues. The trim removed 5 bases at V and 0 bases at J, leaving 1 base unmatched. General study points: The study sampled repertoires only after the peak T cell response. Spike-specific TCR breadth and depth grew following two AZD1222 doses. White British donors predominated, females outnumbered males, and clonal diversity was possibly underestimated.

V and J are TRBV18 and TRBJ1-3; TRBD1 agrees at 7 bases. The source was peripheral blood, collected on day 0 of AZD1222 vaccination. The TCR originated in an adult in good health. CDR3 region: CASSSGGSGNTIYF. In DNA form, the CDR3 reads TGTGCCAGCTCATCAGGGGGCTCTGGAAACACCATATATTTT.